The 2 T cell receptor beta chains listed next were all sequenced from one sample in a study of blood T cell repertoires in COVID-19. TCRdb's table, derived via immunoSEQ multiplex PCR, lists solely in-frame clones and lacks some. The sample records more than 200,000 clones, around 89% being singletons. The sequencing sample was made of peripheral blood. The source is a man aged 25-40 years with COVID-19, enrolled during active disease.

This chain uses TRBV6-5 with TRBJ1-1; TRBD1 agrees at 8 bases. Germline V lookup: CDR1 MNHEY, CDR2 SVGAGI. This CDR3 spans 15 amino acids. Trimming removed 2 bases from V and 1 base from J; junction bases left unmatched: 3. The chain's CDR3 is CASSYGGTGNTEAFF. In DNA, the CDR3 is TGTGCCAGCAGTTACGGCGGGACAGGGAACACTGAAGCTTTCTTT.

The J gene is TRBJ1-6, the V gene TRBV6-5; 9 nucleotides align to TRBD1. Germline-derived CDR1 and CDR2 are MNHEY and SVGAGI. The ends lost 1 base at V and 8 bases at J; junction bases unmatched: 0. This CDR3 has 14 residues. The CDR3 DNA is TGTGCCAGCAGTTACTGGGACAGGGATTCACCCCTCCACTTT. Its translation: CASSYWDRDSPLHF.